Presented here are 6 T cell receptor beta chains from one specimen sequenced in a study of radiation and T cells in renal cell carcinoma. TCRdb's table, derived via immunoSEQ multiplex PCR, lists solely in-frame clones and lacks some. The profile shows tens of thousands of clones, just under 85% of them singletons. Time point indicated: blood 4 weeks post-SBRT, at nephrectomy. Described treatment: 15 Gy SBRT to primary tumor, nephrectomy 4 weeks later. The sample in question was blood, obtained from a patient whose treatment included radiotherapy and nephrectomy. The source of these receptors is a man aged 50 or older with renal cell carcinoma.

The CDR3 region is CASSSEQIMNTEAFF. Here the CDR3 DNA reads TGCGCCAGCAGCTCGGAACAAATTATGAACACTGAAGCTTTCTTT. V usage is TRBV5-1 and J usage is TRBJ1-1; D unclear. Germline V CDR1 and CDR2: SGHRS, YFSETQ. This CDR3 contains 15 residues. V was pared by 3 bases and J by 0 bases, with 12 bases between.

This clone was seen only a few times. The genes are TRBV25-1 and TRBJ1-2; 10 positions agree with TRBD1. Germline CDR1 reads MGHDK; CDR2 reads SYGVNS. This CDR3 spans 15 amino acids. V dropped 5 bases and J dropped 7; count of bases not matched to a gene: 10. CDR3 loop: CASSSPGTGDLGYTF. The CDR3 DNA is TGTGCCAGCAGTTCGCCCGGGACAGGGGACCTTGGCTACACCTTC.

V is TRBV4-3 and J is TRBJ2-3; TRBD2 matches at 8 bases. The V segment lost 3 bases and the J segment 6 bases; nucleotides outside the gene matches: 8. The CDR3 totals 15 residues. CDR1 and CDR2 (germline): LGHNA, YSLEER. The CDR3, as DNA: TGCGCCAGCAGCCACAGCGGGGGATCGGAGGATACGCAGTATTTT. Encoded protein: CASSHSGGSEDTQYF.

The chain couples TRBV29-1 to TRBJ2-1; 9 bases map to TRBD2. V shed 3 bases and J 8 bases; nucleotides not matched to a gene: 8. Germline CDR1 and CDR2: SQVTM and ANQGSEA. The CDR3 is 14 amino acids. The CDR3 here is CSVDGVAGAHEQFF. CDR3 nucleotide sequence: TGCAGCGTTGACGGGGTAGCGGGGGCCCATGAGCAGTTCTTC.

The chain combines TRBV2 with TRBJ2-2, with TRBD2 matching over 8 bases. Germline V gene data show CDR1 as SNHLY and CDR2 as FYNNEI. The CDR3 has 13 residues. V shed 6 bases and J 7 bases; nucleotides not matched to a gene: 4. The CDR3 DNA sequence: TGTGCCAGCAGAGGGACTAGAGACGGGGAGCTGTTTTTT. Translating it yields CASRGTRDGELFF.

The V call is TRBV6-1, the J call TRBJ2-3, with D tentatively TRBD2 (7 bases). CDR1 is MNHNS, CDR2 SASEGT, per germline. Deletions cut 7 bases from V and 5 bases from J, with 19 bases between. CDR3 length: 15 amino acids. CDR3 amino acids: CASTRDPGEGDTQYF. The CDR3 nucleotides read TGTGCCAGCACTAGGGACCCAGGGGAGGGAGATACGCAGTATTTT.